This T cell receptor (beta chain) was recorded in a study of blood T cell repertoires in COVID-19 (dated by TCRdb to 2020 to 2022). As for the study more broadly: The collaborator samples originated in the United States, Italy and Spain and spanned the acute and convalescent phases of COVID-19. The prospective study material was composed of cDNA or gDNA derived from T cells, B-cell-depleted T cells, or PBMCs. Where available, HLA class I and class II types were obtained from metadata supplied by the sample provider rather than from assay-based typing. A freely available public database, intended as a resource for researchers studying the immune response to SARS-CoV-2, is where the repertoires were released. A de-identified subject ID, COVID-19 status, age in years and sex were almost always included in the sample metadata. Samples were obtained from the ongoing ImmuneRACE study (first 160 participants) and from 1,254 subjects provided by 6 global collaborators. Deeply sampled blood TCRbeta repertoires from subjects exposed to, actively infected with, or recovered from COVID-19 were included in the dataset. On the study overall, not on this receptor specifically: The quantity of clinical and demographic metadata differed by source and by participant and was supplied without curation.

TCRbeta CDR3 regions were amplified from genomic DNA using the immunoSEQ Assay, a bias-controlled multiplex PCR. Per the source publication's procedure: The number of nucleated cells in each sample was estimated by amplification of reference gene primers within the assay. Sequence reads were collapsed and filtered to measure the absolute abundance of every unique TCRbeta CDR3 rearrangement. For each sample, productive Simpson clonality was calculated by taking the square root of Simpson's diversity index across productive rearrangements. TCRdb retrieved this table from immuneACCESS and kept in-frame rearrangements only. Not all clones are present; in checked studies, unresolved V genes account for under half, and no reason is known for the remainder. Clone size and the V and J calls come from that table; the DNA yielded D and trimming. The sample table shows under 250,000 clones, and 80% to 90% are seen once. About 4% of the sample is taken by the ten largest.

To note about this clone: Its target antigen remains unknown. No quality values exist for individual bases; no much larger clone is one base distant.

The CDR3 runs 12 amino acids, cysteine and phenylalanine included. Solely the CDR3 DNA is kept, with 36 bases framed from the first base. The germline V gene sets CDR1 to SNHLY and CDR2 to FYNNEI. V lost 11 bases and J lost 1 base; the stretch between them is 12 bases long. In the prospective study, participants were roughly 18 to 89 years old, resided in fewer than 25 geographic areas of the United States, and were enrolled through a virtual design. In the prospective study, cohorts were assigned on the basis of participant-reported clinical history obtained from a screening survey and a study questionnaire. Exposed participants had been in contact, within 2 weeks of entering the study, with a person who had a PCR-confirmed or clinician-diagnosed case of COVID-19. Mobile phlebotomists in the prospective study collected whole blood, serum and a nasopharyngeal or oropharyngeal swab from every participant. Participants in the prospective study had the option to provide additional blood draws and questionnaires over an approximately 2-month period. Before DNA extraction, prospective study blood samples were shipped either frozen or at room temperature.

Sample: PBMCs or T cells enriched from blood (not recorded which). The chain uses TRBV2 and TRBJ2-7; the D gene is perhaps TRBD1, on 5 matching bases. This TCR was sampled from a woman in her twenties or thirties who had been exposed to COVID-19. The base sequence is TGTGCCTCCCAGCAGGGATCCTACGAGCAGTACTTC. Its amino acids are CASQQGSYEQYF.